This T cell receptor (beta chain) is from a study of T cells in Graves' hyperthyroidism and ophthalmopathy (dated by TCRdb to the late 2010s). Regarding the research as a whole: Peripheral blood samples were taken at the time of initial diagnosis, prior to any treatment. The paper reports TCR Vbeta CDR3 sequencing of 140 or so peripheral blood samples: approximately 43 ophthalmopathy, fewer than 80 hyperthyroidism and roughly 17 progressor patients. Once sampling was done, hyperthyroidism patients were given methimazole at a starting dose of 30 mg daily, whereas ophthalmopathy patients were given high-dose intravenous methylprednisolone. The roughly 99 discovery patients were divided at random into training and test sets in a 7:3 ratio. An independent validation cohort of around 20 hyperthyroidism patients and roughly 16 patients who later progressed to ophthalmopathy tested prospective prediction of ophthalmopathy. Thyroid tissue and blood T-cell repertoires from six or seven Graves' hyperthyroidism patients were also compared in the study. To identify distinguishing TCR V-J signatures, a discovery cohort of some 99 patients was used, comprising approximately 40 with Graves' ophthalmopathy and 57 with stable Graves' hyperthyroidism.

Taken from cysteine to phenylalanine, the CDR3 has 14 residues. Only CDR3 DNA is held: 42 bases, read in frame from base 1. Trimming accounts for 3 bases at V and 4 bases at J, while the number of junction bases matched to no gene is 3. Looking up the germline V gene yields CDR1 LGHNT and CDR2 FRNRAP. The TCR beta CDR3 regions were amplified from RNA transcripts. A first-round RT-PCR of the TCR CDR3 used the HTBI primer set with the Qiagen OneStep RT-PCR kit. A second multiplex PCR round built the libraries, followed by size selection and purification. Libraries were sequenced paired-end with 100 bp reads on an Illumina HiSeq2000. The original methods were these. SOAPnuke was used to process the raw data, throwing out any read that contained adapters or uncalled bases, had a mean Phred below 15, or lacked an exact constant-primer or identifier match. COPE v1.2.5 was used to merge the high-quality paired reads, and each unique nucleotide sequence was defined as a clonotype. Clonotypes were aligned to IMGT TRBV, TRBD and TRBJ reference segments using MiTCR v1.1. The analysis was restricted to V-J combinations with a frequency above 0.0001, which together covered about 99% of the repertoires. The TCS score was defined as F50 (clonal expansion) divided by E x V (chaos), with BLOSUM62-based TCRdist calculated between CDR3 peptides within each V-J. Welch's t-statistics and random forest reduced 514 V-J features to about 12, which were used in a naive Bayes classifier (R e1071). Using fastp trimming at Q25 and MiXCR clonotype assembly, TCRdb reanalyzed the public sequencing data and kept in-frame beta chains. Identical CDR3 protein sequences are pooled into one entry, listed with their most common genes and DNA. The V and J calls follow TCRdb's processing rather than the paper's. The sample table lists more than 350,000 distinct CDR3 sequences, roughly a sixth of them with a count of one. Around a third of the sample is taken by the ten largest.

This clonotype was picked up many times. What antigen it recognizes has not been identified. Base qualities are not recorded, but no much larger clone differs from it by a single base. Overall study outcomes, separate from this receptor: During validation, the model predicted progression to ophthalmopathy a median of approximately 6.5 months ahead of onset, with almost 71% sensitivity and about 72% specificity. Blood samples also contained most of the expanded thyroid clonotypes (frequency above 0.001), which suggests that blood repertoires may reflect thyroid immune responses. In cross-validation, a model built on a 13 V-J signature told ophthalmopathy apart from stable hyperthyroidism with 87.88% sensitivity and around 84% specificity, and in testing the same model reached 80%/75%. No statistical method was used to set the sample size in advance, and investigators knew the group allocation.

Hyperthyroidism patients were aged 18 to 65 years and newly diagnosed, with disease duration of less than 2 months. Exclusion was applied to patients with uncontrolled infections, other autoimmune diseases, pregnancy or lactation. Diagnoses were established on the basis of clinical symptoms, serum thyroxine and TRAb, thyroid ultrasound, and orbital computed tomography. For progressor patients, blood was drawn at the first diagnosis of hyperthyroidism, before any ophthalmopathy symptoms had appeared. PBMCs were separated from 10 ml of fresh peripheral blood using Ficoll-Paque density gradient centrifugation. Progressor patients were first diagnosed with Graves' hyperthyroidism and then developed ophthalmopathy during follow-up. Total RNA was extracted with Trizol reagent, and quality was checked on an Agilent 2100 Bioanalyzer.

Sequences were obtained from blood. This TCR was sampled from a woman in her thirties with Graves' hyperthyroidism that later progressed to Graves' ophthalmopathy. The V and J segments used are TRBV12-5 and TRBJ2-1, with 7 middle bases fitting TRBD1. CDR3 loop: CASGLGDSYNEQFF. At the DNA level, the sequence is TGTGCTAGTGGTTTAGGGGACAGTTACAATGAGCAGTTCTTC.